This T cell receptor beta chain was observed in a study of blood T cell repertoires in COVID-19. Study context: Sources were T cells, B-cell-depleted T cells, or PBMCs; the material itself was cDNA or gDNA.

The study recruited people aged about 18 to 95 years across approximately 24 US areas. Participant reports of clinical history set cohort assignment. The V gene's germline CDR1 is MNHNS and CDR2 SASEGT. The CDR3 consists of 16 residues. The V end was cut by 1 base, the J end by 0 bases, with 7 bases between. In the original analysis: Quantification of nucleated cells was approximated via reference gene primer amplification. Clones were read by immunoSEQ multiplex PCR, and TCRdb kept only the in-frame ones, dropping some. Clonal size and the V and J genes are those of that table, whereas D and trimming came from the DNA. The sample has 350,000 or so clones; 65% to 90% are singletons.

Sequences were obtained from PBMCs or T cells enriched from blood (not recorded which). This chain joins TRBV6-1 and TRBJ2-6; D ambiguous. This receptor was obtained from a woman aged 40 to 55 with acute COVID-19. CDR3 loop: CASSEVSYSGANVLTF. CDR3 DNA: TGTGCCAGCAGTGAAGTCTCGTACTCTGGGGCCAACGTCCTGACTTTC.